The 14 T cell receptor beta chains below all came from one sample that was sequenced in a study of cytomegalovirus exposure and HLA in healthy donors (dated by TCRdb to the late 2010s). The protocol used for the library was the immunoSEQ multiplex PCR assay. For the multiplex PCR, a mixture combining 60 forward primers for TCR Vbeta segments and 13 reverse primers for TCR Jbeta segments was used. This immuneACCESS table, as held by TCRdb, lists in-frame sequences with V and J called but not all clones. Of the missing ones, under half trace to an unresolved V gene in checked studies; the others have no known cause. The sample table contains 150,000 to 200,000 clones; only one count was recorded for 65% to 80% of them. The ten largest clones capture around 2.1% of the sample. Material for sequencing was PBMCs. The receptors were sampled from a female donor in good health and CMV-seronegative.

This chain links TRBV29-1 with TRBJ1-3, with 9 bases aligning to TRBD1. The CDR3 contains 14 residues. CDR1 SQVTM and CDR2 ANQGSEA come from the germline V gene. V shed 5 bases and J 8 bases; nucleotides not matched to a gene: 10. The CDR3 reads CSVRGQGYGDTIYF. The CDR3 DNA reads TGCAGCGTTAGAGGACAGGGGTACGGAGACACCATATATTTT.

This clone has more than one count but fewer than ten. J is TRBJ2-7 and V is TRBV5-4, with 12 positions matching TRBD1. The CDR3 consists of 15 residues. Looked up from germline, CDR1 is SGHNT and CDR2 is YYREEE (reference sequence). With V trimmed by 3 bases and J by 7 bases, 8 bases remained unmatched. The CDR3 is CASSSPGTGGVEQYF. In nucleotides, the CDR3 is TGTGCCAGCAGCTCCCCCGGGACAGGGGGCGTAGAGCAGTACTTC.

CDR3 nucleotide sequence: TGTGCCAGTACGGGCGGGGTCGCTCAGCCCCAGCATTTT. Its protein is CASTGGVAQPQHF. The rearrangement links TRBV19 to TRBJ1-5; D is uncertain. Trimming shortened V by 7 bases and J by 6 bases, and 13 bases separated the two germline ends. Germline CDR1 LNHDA, CDR2 SQIVND (reference sequence). The CDR3 is 13 amino acids.

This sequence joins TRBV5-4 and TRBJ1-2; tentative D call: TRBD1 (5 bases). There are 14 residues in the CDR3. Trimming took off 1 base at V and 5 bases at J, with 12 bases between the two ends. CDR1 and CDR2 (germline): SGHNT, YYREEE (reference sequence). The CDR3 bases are TGTGCCAGCAGCTTGTCCAGGGTCGGGTATGGCTACACCTTC. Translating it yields CASSLSRVGYGYTF.

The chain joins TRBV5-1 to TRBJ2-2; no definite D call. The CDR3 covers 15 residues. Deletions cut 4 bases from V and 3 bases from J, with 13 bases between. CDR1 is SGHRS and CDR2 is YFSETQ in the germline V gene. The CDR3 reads CASSPSAVHTGELFF. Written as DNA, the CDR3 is TGCGCCAGCAGCCCCTCGGCGGTCCACACCGGGGAGCTGTTTTTT. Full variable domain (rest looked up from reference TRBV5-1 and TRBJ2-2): KAGVTQTPRYLIKTRGQQVTLSCSPISGHRSVSWYQQTPGQGLQFLFEYFSETQRNKGNFPGRFSGRQFSNSRSEMNVSTLELGDSALYLCASSPSAVHTGELFFGEGSRLTVL.

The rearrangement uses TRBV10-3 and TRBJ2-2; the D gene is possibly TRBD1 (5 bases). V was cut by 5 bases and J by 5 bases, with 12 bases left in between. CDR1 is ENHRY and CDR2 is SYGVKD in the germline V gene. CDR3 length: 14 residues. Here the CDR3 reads CAISTLQETGELFF. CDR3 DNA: TGTGCCATCAGTACTTTACAGGAAACCGGGGAGCTGTTTTTT.

CDR3 sequence: CASSLWGLRDSAYEQYF. The DNA of the CDR3 is TGTGCCAGCAGCTTATGGGGGCTCCGGGACAGTGCCTACGAGCAGTACTTC. This chain links TRBV7-6 with TRBJ2-7; 7 nucleotides match TRBD1. V was clipped by 2 bases and J by 2 bases; unmatched bases: 12. The CDR3 runs 17 residues. Germline assignment: CDR1 SGHVS and CDR2 FNYEAQ.

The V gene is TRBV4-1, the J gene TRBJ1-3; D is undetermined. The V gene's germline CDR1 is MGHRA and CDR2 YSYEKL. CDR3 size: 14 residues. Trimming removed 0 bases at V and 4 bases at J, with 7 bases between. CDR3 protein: CASSQDFRGNTIYF. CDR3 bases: TGCGCCAGCAGCCAAGATTTCCGGGGAAACACCATATATTTT.

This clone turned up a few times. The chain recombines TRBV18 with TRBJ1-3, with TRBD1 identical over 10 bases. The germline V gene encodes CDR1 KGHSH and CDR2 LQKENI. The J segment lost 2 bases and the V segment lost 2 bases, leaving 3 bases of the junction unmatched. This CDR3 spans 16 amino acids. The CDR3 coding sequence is TGTGCCAGCTCACCAAACGGACAGGGGGCTGGAAACACCATATATTTT. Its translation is CASSPNGQGAGNTIYF.

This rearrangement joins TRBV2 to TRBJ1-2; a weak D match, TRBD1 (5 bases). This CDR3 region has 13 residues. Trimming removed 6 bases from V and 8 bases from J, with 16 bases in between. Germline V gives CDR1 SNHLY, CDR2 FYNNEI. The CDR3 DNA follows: TGTGCCAGCAGGGTTGGACAATCACAAGGCTACACCTTC. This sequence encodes CASRVGQSQGYTF.

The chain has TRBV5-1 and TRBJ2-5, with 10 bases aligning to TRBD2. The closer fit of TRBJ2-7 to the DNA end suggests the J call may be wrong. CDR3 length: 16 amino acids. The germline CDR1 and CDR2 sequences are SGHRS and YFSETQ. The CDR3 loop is CASSTDSGGTSYEQYF. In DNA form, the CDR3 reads TGCGCCAGCAGCACCGATAGCGGGGGGACCTCCTACGAGCAGTACTTC.

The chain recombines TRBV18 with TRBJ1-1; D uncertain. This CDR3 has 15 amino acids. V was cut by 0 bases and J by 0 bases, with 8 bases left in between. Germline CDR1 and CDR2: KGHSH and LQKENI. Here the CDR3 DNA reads TGTGCCAGCTCACCACCTACATTGATGAACACTGAAGCTTTCTTT. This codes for CASSPPTLMNTEAFF.

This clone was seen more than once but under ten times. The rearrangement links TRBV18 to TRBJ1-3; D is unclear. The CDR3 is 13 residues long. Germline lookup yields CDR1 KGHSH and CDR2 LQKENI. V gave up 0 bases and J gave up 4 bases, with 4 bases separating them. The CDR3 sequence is CASSPPQGNTIYF. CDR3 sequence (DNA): TGTGCCAGCTCACCACCTCAGGGAAACACCATATATTTT.

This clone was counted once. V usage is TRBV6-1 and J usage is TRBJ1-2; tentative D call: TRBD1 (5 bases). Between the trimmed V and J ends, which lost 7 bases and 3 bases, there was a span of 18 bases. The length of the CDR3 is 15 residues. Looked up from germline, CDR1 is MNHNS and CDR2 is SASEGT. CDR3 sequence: CASIEGGDADYGYTF. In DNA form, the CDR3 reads TGTGCCAGCATCGAAGGAGGGGACGCTGACTATGGCTACACCTTC.